Below, 5 T cell receptor beta chains from the same sample are listed, as sequenced in a study of beta chain features in type 1 diabetes. Regarding the study as a whole: TCRB CDR3s from Type 1 diabetes patients were moderately but significantly shorter in all four CD4+ subsets.

Isolated RNA was reverse transcribed in full, so expressed TCRB transcripts were sequenced. Data came from immunoSEQ multiplex PCR; TCRdb stores just in-frame clones and leaves some out. The sample carries 280,000 or so clones, around 16% recorded once. These receptors' targets are unknown. Sample: naive CD4+ T cells from blood. These receptors came from a man between 18 and 29 years old with type 1 diabetes.

This clone occurred a few times. This chain links TRBV29-1 with TRBJ2-3; a weak D match, TRBD2 (6 bases). The germline gives CDR1 SQVTM, CDR2 ANQGSEA. V lost 6 bases to trimming and J lost 0 bases, with 13 bases between them. There are 14 residues in the CDR3. DNA for the CDR3: TGCAGCGTGGGGGGAATTCCTAGCACAGATACGCAGTATTTT. The encoded protein is CSVGGIPSTDTQYF.

CDR3 loop: CASSYPRARAFF. The CDR3 nucleotides are TGTGCCAGCAGCTACCCCAGGGCGAGAGCTTTCTTT. The V call is TRBV28, the J call TRBJ1-1; tentatively, D is TRBD1 (5 bases). The CDR3 spans 12 residues. Trimming pared 6 bases from V and 10 bases from J, leaving 15 bases between. Germline CDR1 is MDHEN and CDR2 is SYDVKM.

The rearrangement links TRBV2 to TRBJ2-1, with 14 positions matching TRBD2. The germline gives CDR1 SNHLY, CDR2 FYNNEI. With V trimmed by 6 bases and J by 7 bases, 8 bases remained unmatched. The CDR3 covers 16 residues. The CDR3, as DNA: TGTGCCAGCAGCGTTGGGACTAGCGGGAGAATGAATGAGCAGTTCTTC. This encodes CASSVGTSGRMNEQFF.

J is TRBJ2-1 and V is TRBV5-4; D may be TRBD1 (6 bases). V lost 6 bases and J 10 bases, leaving 17 bases between the germline ends. The CDR3 is 13 amino acids. Looked up from germline, CDR1 is SGHNT and CDR2 is YYREEE (reference sequence). DNA of the CDR3: TGTGCCAGCACGTGGCAGGGGCCAAGGGAGCAGTTCTTC. Its translation: CASTWQGPREQFF. The full variable domain, its missing parts supplied by reference TRBV5-4 and TRBJ2-1, is ETGVTQSPTHLIKTRGQQVTLRCSSQSGHNTVSWYQQALGQGPQFIFQYYREEENGRGNFPPRFSGLQFPNYSSELNVNALELDDSALYLCASTWQGPREQFFGPGTRLTVL.

The chain links TRBV4-1 to TRBJ2-1; 9 nucleotides agree with TRBD2. Germline CDR1 is MGHRA and CDR2 is YSYEKL. Unmatched junction bases numbered 3, after V lost 1 base and J lost 2 bases. The CDR3 runs 16 residues. CDR3 bases: TGCGCCAGCAGCCAAGGGACTAGCGAAACCTACAATGAGCAGTTCTTC. It yields the protein CASSQGTSETYNEQFF.